This T cell receptor beta chain was captured by sequencing in a study of blood T cell repertoires in COVID-19. Overall study: T cells, B-cell-depleted T cells, or PBMCs provided the cDNA or gDNA that served as material.

Per germline, CDR1 SGHKS and CDR2 YYEKEE (reference sequence). The CDR3 is 14 residues long. Trimming stripped 3 bases from V and 0 bases from J, with 10 bases between. Methods used by the authors: Nucleated cell number was recorded as an estimate derived from reference gene primer amplification. Generated by immunoSEQ multiplex PCR, the TCRdb table keeps only in-frame clones and is missing some. D and trimming were read from the DNA, whereas the V and J calls and clone size are those reported in that table. Counted here are about 190,000 clones, 70% to 85% occurring once; the ten biggest clones make up roughly 14%.

This clonotype was obtained from a man in his fifties who had recovered from COVID-19. The V call is TRBV5-5, the J call TRBJ2-7; no clear D gene. Sequenced: peripheral blood. The CDR3 reads CASSSQRPSYEQYF. The CDR3 region has the DNA TGTGCCAGCAGCTCCCAGAGGCCCTCCTACGAGCAGTACTTC.